This is a list of T cell receptor beta chains from one sample in a study of blood T cell repertoires in COVID-19. The table came from immunoSEQ multiplex PCR; TCRdb's copy has only in-frame clones and leaves some out. This table holds more than 300,000 clones, about 90% found once. The sequencing sample was made of PBMCs or T cells enriched from blood (not recorded which). The receptors were gathered from a man aged 35-49 years in a cohort exposed to, infected with or recovered from COVID-19 (not recorded which). CDR3s include the opening cysteine and the closing phenylalanine or tryptophan.

>TRBJ1-2|TRBV5-8
CASSLTGIYGYTF
>TRBJ2-7|TRBV6-5
CASSPLTSYEQYF
>TRBJ1-5|TRBV27
CASSLTGDQPQHF
>TRBJ1-1|TRBV5-1
CASSFSSAGTVTMNTEAFF
>TRBJ2-7|TRBV5-4
CASSPGLAGSSYEQYF
>TRBJ1-2|TRBV30
CAWTGGAYGYTF
>TRBJ2-1|TRBV15
CATSRDPSGNNEQFF
>TRBJ1-1|TRBV18
CASSPSPGTGGNTEAFF
>TRBJ2-2|TRBV5-1
CASSLGTGGNTGELFF
>TRBJ2-7|TRBV2
CASRPSSGSVYEQYF
>TRBJ2-7|TRBV28
CASSLGLAGSYEQYF
>TRBJ2-5|TRBV15
CATSSAPGASGSETQYF
>TRBJ1-2|TRBV7-9
CASSLRGQGALYGYTF
>TRBJ1-1|TRBV18
CASSPPGAPTEAFF
>TRBJ2-3|TRBV10-1
CASSEVNGIVADTQYF
>TRBJ1-2|TRBV7-9
CASSSGQGRGYTF
>TRBJ1-2|TRBV15
CATSRDLVGAQYGYTF
>TRBJ1-1|TRBV7-6
CASSSSTGWNTEAFF
>TRBJ1-2|TRBV30
CAWGGHYGYTF
>TRBJ1-2|TRBV6-5
CASREVGGGGYTF